This paragraph reports one T cell receptor (beta chain). Genes here carry mouse names. The read falls 1 residue short of the CDR3 end, and the missing part is taken from the germline J gene. The data were obtained in a study of tissue T cells after allogeneic stem cell transplantation. With 0 bases clipped from V and 0 bases from J, the junction kept 4 bases outside the gene matches. Germline V gene lookup returns CDR1 LGHNA and CDR2 YSYQKL. The CDR3 extends over 16 amino acids. TCRdb's copy holds only in-frame clones and misses some; the assay was immunoSEQ multiplex PCR. The table includes over 15,000 clones, about 70% detected once.

The origin of this receptor is a female BALB/c mouse in good health. MHC haplotype of the strain: H2-d. The J gene is TRBJ1-2, the V gene TRBV2; 7 nucleotides align to TRBD1. Source material: spleen. CDR3 bases read: TGTGCCAGCAGCCAAGACTCGACAGGGTCAAACTCCGACTACACC. Translating gives CASSQDSTGSNSDYT. The complete CDR3 protein is CASSQDSTGSNSDYTF. Filled out from reference TRBV2 and TRBJ1-2, the complete variable domain reads DPKIIQKPKYLVAVTGSEKILICEQYLGHNAMYWYRQSAKKPLEFMFSYSYQKLMDNQTASSRFQPQSSKKNHLDLQITALKPDDSATYFCASSQDSTGSNSDYTFGSGTRLLVI.